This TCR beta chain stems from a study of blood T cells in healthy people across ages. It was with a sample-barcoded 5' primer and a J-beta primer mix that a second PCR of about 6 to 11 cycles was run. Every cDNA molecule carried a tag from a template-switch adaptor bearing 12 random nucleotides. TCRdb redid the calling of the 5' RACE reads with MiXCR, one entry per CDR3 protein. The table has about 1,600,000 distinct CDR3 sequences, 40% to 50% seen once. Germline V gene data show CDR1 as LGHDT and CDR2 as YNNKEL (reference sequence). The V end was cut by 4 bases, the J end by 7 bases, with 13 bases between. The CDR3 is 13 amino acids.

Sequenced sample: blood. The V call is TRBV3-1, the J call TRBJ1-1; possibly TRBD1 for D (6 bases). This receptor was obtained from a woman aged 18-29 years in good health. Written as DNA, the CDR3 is TGTGCCAGCAGCCCAAATACGGACAGTGAAGCTTTCTTT. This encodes CASSPNTDSEAFF.